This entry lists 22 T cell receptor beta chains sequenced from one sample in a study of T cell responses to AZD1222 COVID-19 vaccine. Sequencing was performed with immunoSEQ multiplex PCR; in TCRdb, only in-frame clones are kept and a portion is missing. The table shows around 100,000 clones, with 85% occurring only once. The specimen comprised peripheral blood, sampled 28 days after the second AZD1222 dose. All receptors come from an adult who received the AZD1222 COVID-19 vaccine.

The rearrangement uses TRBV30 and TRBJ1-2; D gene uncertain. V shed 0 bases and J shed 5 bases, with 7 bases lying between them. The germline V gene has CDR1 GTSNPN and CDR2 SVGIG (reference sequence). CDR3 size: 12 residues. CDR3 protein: CAWSVRPYGYTF. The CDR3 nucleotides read TGTGCCTGGAGTGTTCGACCGTATGGCTACACCTTC.

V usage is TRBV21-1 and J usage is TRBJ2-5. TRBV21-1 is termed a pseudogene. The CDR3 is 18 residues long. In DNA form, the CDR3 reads TGTGCCAGCAGCAAATTCCCCCGACGGTTGGGGTCGGGAGAGACCCAGTACTTC. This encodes CASSKFPRRLGSGETQYF.

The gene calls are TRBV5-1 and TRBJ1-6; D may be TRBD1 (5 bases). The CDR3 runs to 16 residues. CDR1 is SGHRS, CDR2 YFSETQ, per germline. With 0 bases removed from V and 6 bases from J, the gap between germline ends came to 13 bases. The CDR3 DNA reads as TGCGCCAGCAGCTTGGTAGGCGGGGGTGCTAATTCACCCCTCCACTTT. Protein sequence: CASSLVGGGANSPLHF.

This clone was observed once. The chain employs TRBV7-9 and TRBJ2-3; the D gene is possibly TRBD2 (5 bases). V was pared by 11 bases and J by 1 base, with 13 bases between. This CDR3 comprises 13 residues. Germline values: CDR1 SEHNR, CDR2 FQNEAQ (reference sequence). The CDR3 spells CAVRGPGTDTQYF. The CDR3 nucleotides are TGTGCCGTGCGCGGGCCTGGCACAGATACGCAGTATTTT.

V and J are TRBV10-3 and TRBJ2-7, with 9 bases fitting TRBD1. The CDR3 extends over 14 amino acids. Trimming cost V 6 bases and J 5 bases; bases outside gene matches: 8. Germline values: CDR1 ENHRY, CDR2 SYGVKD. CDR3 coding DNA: TGTGCCATCAGATCCGACAGGGGGGGCAACGAGCAGTACTTC. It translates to CAIRSDRGGNEQYF.

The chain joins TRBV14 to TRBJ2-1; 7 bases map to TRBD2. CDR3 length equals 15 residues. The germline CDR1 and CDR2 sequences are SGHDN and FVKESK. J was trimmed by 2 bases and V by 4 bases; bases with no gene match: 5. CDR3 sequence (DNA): TGTGCCAGCAGCCGGGCTAGCGGTCCCTACAATGAGCAGTTCTTC. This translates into CASSRASGPYNEQFF.

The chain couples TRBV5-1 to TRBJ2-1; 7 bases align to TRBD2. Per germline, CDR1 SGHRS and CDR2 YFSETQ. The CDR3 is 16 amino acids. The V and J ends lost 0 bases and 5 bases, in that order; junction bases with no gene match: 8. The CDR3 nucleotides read TGCGCCAGCAGCTTGGAGTCGGGAGGATACCACAATGAGCAGTTCTTC. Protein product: CASSLESGGYHNEQFF.

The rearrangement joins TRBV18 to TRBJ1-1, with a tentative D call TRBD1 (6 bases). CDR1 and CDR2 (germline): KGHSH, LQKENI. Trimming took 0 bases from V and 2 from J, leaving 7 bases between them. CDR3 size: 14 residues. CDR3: CASSPPDRNTEAFF. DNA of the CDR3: TGTGCCAGCTCACCACCGGACAGAAACACTGAAGCTTTCTTT.

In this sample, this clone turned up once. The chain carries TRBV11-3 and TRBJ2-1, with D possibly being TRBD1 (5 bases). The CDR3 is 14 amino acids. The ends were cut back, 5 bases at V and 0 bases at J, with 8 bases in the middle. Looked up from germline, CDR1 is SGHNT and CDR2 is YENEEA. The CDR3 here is CASSRDSSYNEQFF. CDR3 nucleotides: TGTGCCAGCAGCCGAGACAGCTCCTACAATGAGCAGTTCTTC.

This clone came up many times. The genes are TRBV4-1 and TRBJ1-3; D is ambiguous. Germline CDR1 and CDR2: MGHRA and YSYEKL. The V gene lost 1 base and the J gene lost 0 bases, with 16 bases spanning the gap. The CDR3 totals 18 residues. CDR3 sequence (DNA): TGCGCCAGCAGCCAAGGTATCTGGCGGATTCTCTCTGGAAACACCATATATTTT. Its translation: CASSQGIWRILSGNTIYF.

The CDR3 nucleotides read TGTGCCAGCAGAGCTGACAGCATGAACACTGAAGCTTTCTTT. Translation gives CASRADSMNTEAFF. The rearrangement joins TRBV2 to TRBJ1-1; a possible D gene is TRBD1 (5 bases). V was clipped by 6 bases and J by 0 bases, with 11 bases between them. This CDR3 has 14 residues. CDR1 is SNHLY and CDR2 is FYNNEI in the germline V gene.

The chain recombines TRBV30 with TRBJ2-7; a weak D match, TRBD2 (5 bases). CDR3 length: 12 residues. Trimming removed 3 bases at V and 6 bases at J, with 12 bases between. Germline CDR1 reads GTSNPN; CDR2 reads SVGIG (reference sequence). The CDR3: CAWSLSGGEQYF. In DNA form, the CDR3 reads TGTGCCTGGAGCCTCAGCGGAGGCGAGCAGTACTTC.

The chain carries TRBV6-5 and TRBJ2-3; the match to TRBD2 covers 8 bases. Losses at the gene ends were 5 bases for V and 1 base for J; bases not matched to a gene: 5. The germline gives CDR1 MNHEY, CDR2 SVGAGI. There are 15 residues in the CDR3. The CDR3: CASSKRELGTDTQYF. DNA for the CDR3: TGTGCCAGCAGTAAGCGGGAGTTGGGCACAGATACGCAGTATTTT.

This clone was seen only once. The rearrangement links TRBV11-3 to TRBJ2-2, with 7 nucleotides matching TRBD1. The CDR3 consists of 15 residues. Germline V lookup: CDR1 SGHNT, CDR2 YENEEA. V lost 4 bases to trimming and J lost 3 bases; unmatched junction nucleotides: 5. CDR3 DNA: TGTGCCAGCAGCTCCAAGACAGGGTACACCGGGGAGCTGTTTTTT. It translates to CASSSKTGYTGELFF.

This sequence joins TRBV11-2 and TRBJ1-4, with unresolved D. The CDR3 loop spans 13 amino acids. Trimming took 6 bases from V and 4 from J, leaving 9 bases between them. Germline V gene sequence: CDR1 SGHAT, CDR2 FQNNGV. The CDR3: CASSGRINEKLFF. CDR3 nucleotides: TGTGCCAGCAGTGGACGGATTAATGAAAAACTGTTTTTT.

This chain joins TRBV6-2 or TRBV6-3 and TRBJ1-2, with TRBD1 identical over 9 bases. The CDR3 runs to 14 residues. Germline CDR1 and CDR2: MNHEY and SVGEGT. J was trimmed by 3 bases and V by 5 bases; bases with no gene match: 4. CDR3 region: CASSHTGGYYGYTF. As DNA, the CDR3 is TGTGCCAGCAGTCATACAGGGGGCTACTATGGCTACACCTTC.

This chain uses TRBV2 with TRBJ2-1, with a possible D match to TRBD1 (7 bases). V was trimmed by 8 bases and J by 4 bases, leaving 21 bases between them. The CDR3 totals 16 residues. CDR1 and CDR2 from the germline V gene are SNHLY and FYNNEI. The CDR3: CASPRMEGAGYNEQFF. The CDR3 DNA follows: TGTGCCAGCCCCAGAATGGAGGGGGCTGGTTACAATGAGCAGTTCTTC.

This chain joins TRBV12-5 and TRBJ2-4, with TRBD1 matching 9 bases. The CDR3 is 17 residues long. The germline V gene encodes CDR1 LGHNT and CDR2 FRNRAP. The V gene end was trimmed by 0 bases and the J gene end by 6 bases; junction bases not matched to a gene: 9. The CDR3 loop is CASGLVMGQGYTNIQYF. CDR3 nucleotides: TGTGCTAGTGGTTTGGTAATGGGACAGGGTTACACAAACATTCAGTACTTC.

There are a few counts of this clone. The CDR3 reads CASGGTFPGYTF. The CDR3 coding sequence is TGTGCCAGCGGGGGGACCTTCCCTGGCTACACCTTC. This chain connects TRBV12-3 or TRBV12-4 to TRBJ1-2, with a weak D call TRBD1 (5 bases). The CDR3 runs to 12 residues. V lost 8 bases and J lost 7, with 14 bases in between.

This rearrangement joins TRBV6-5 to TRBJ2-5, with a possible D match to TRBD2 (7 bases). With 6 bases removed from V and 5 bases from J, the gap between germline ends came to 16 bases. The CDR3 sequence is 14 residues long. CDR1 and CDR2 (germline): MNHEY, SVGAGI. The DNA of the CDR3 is TGTGCCAGCAGCCGGGGGGCGCGGGCGGAGACCCAGTACTTC. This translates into CASSRGARAETQYF.

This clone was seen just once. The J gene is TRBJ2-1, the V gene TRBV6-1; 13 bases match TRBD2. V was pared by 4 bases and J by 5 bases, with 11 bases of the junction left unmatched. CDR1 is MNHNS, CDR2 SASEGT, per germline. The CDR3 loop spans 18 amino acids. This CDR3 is CASSGPRGTSGADNEQFF. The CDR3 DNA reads TGTGCCAGCAGTGGCCCCCGAGGGACTAGCGGGGCCGACAATGAGCAGTTCTTC.

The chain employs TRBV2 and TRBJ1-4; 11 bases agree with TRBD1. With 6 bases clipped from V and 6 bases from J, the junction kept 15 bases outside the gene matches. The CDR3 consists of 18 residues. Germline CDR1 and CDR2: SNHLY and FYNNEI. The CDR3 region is CASSRSGTGGAGDEKLFF. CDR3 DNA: TGTGCCAGCAGCCGTTCCGGGACAGGGGGTGCCGGGGATGAAAAACTGTTTTTT.